The sequence of this T cell receptor (beta chain) was determined in a study of T cell repertoires in cytomegalovirus infection. Study at large: CMV infection together with matching HLA type was indicated by public TCR beta signatures.

V was trimmed by 8 bases and J by 4 bases, leaving 18 bases between them. CDR3 size: 14 residues. Per the germline V gene, CDR1 is MNHEY and CDR2 is SVGAGI. Each CDR3 protein gets one entry after TCRdb re-called the reads with MiXCR. The table records under 200,000 distinct CDR3 sequences, roughly 9.8% of them present only once. Findings and limits, study-wide: The study identified carriers of CMV plus the relevant HLA from cumulative public TCR beta family frequency. Within the response measured ex vivo, HLA-C-restricted CMV-specific TCR beta clonotypes were dominant.

As concerns this clonotype: Its matching antigen is unknown.

This chain connects TRBV6-5 to TRBJ2-7; weak D call: TRBD1 (6 bases). This TCR derives from a human donor in good health (CMV status not recorded). Some clones in this sample may be carry-over from other donors' samples. The sequencing input was PBMCs. The CDR3 protein is CASSKTYQGYEQYF. In nucleotides, the CDR3 is TGTGCCAGCTCAAAAACGTACCAGGGGTACGAGCAGTACTTC.